The 10 T cell receptor beta chains reported below all come from one sample, sequenced in a study of blood T cell repertoires in COVID-19. Repertoires were generated with immunoSEQ multiplex PCR, while TCRdb's copy carries only in-frame clones and drops some. Here the sample spans hundreds of thousands of clones, about 89% being singletons. Input material: PBMCs or T cells enriched from blood (not recorded which). The origin of the receptors is a woman aged 40 to 50 who had recovered from COVID-19.

The V and J genes are TRBV28 and TRBJ1-2; D is possibly TRBD1 (5 bases). CDR3 length: 15 residues. Germline V gene lookup returns CDR1 MDHEN and CDR2 SYDVKM. Between the trimmed V and J ends, which lost 6 bases and 3 bases, there was a span of 17 bases. The CDR3 bases are TGTGCCAGCAGGAGTCGGCGGGGCCTCTACTATGGCTACACCTTC. The encoded protein is CASRSRRGLYYGYTF.

The CDR3 DNA is TGTGCCAGTAGTATAGCAGCGGGAGTGAACACCGGGGAGCTGTTTTTT. Translated, it gives CASSIAAGVNTGELFF. J is TRBJ2-2 and V is TRBV19; 8 bases align to TRBD2. This CDR3 has 16 residues. J gave up 1 base and V 1 base, and 2 bases lay outside the gene matches. Germline V gives CDR1 LNHDA, CDR2 SQIVND (reference sequence).

This CDR3 is CASSLEAPGELFF. The DNA of the CDR3 is TGTGCCAGCAGCTTAGAGGCTCCCGGGGAGCTGTTTTTT. This rearrangement joins TRBV11-2 to TRBJ2-2; D uncertain. The V end lost 0 bases, the J end lost 6 bases, and 5 bases lay between the germline ends. The CDR3 is 13 amino acids. Per the germline V gene, CDR1 is SGHAT and CDR2 is FQNNGV.

This clone was seen a few times. The chain joins TRBV21-1 to TRBJ2-2; the table gives TRBD2 as D, unverified against the DNA. TRBV21-1 is termed a pseudogene. CDR3 length equals 15 residues. The CDR3 loop is CASSKEAENTGELFF. The CDR3 nucleotides read TGTGCCAGCAGCAAAGAGGCGGAGAACACCGGGGAGCTGTTTTTT.

CDR3 region: CSVRTDSSYNEQFF. The CDR3 DNA reads as TGCAGCGTTCGGACGGACAGCTCCTACAATGAGCAGTTCTTC. The chain recombines TRBV29-1 with TRBJ2-1; maybe TRBD1 (6 bases). This CDR3 is 14 amino acids long. V shed 5 bases and J shed 0 bases, with 11 bases lying between them. Germline CDR1 and CDR2: SQVTM and ANQGSEA.

The CDR3: CASSQEGLAGTDTQYF. The CDR3 nucleotides read TGTGCCAGCAGCCAAGAAGGACTAGCGGGGACAGATACGCAGTATTTT. V and J are TRBV4-2 and TRBJ2-3; 12 nucleotides line up with TRBD2. Per the germline V gene, CDR1 is LGHNA and CDR2 is YNFKEQ. V was pared by 0 bases and J by 3 bases, with 1 base of the junction left unmatched. This CDR3 has 16 residues.

In its sample, this clone was seen many times. This chain uses TRBV7-3 with TRBJ1-1, with 8 nucleotides matching TRBD1. CDR1 and CDR2 (germline): SGHTA, FQGTGA. V lost 3 bases to trimming and J lost 5 bases; unmatched junction nucleotides: 5. The CDR3 has 14 amino acids. The CDR3 region is CASSFNDRGTEAFF. In DNA form, the CDR3 reads TGTGCCAGCAGCTTCAATGACAGGGGAACTGAAGCTTTCTTT.

This clone was detected only once. The chain has TRBV7-2 and TRBJ2-3; D not resolved. Looked up from germline, CDR1 is SGHTA and CDR2 is FQGNSA. This CDR3 is 15 amino acids long. V dropped 5 bases and J dropped 0 bases, with 12 bases sitting between them. DNA for the CDR3: TGTGCCAGCAGCATTAGAGGTACAAGCACAGATACGCAGTATTTT. Translating it yields CASSIRGTSTDTQYF.

In this sample, this clone turned up a few times. This chain uses TRBV28 with TRBJ1-1; 9 nucleotides match TRBD1. V lost 5 bases and J lost 2; bases outside the gene matches: 9. The CDR3 runs to 16 residues. Germline V gives CDR1 MDHEN, CDR2 SYDVKM. The CDR3 reads CASSLTTGGRNTEAFF. The CDR3 nucleotides read TGTGCCAGCAGTCTGACCACAGGGGGCAGAAACACTGAAGCTTTCTTT.

This clone has only one observation. The chain has TRBV29-1 and TRBJ1-1, with 7 bases that match TRBD1. Germline V lookup: CDR1 SQVTM, CDR2 ANQGSEA. V was pared by 4 bases and J by 3 bases, with 5 bases of the junction left unmatched. The CDR3 runs 13 residues. The CDR3 DNA follows: TGCAGCGTTGGACAGGGTAAGCACACTGAAGCTTTCTTT. Translated: CSVGQGKHTEAFF.